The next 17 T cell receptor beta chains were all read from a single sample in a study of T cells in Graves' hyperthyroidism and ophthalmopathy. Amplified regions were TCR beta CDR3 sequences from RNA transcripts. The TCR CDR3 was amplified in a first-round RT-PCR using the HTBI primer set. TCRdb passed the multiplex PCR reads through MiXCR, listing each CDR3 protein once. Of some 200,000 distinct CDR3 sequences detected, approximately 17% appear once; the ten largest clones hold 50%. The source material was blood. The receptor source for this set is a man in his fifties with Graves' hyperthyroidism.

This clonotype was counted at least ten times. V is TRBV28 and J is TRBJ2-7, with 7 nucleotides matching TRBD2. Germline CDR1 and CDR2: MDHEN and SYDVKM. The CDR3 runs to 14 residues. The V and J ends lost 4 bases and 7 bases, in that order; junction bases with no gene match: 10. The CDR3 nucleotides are TGTGCCAGCAGTTCTAGGCGGGAGTGGGATGAGCAGTACTTC. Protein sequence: CASSSRREWDEQYF.

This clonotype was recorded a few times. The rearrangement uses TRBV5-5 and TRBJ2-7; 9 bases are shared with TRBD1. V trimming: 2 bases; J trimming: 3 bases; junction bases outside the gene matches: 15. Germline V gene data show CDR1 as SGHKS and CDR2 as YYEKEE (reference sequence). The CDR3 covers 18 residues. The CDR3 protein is CASSFRDRVEAGLYEQYF. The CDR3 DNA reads TGTGCCAGCAGCTTCCGGGACAGGGTTGAGGCAGGCCTCTACGAGCAGTACTTC.

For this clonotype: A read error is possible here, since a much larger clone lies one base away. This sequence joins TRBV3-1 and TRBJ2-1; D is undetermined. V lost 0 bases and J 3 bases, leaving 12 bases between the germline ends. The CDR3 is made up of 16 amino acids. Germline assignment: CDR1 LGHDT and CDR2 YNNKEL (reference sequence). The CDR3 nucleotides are TGTGCCAGCAGCCAAGATGGTCGGCGTCTCTACAATGAGCAGTTCTTC. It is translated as CASSQDGRRLYNEQFF.

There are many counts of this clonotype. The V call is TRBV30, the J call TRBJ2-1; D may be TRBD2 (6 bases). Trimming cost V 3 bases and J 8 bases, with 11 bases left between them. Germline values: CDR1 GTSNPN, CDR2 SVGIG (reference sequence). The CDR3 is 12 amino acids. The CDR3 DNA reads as TGTGCCTGGAGGGACGCTAGCGATGAGCAGTTCTTC. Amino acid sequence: CAWRDASDEQFF.

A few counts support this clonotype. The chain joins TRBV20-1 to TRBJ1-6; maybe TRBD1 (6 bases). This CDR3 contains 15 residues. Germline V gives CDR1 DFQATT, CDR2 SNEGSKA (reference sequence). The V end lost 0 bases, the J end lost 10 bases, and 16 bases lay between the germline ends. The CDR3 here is CSAREGQGSWSPLHF. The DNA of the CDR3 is TGCAGTGCTAGAGAAGGGCAGGGGAGTTGGTCACCCCTCCACTTT.

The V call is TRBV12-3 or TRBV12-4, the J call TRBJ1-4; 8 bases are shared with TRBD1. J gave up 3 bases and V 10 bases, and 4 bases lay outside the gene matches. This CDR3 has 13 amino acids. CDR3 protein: CATGTGANEKLFF. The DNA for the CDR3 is TGTGCCACAGGGACAGGAGCTAATGAAAAACTGTTTTTT.

This chain's CDR3 is CASSDQSYGYTF. The CDR3 DNA follows: TGTGCCAGCAGTGACCAGTCTTATGGCTACACCTTC. The chain has TRBV25-1 and TRBJ1-2; D remains ambiguous. The CDR3 length is 12 residues. Looked up from germline, CDR1 is MGHDK and CDR2 is SYGVNS. Trimming stripped 3 bases from V and 5 bases from J, with 7 bases between.

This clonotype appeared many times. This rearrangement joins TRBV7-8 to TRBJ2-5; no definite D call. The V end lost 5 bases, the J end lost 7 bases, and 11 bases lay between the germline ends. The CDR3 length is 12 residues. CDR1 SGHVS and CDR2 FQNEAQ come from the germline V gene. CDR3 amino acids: CASSQAIGTQYF. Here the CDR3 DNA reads TGTGCCAGCAGCCAGGCAATTGGGACCCAGTACTTC.

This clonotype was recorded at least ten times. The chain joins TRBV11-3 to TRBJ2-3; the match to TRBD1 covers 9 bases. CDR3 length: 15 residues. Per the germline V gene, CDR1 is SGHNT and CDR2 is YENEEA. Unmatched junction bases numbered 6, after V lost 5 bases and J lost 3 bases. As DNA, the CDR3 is TGTGCCAGCAGCAGTCAGGACAGGGGAACAGATACGCAGTATTTT. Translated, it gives CASSSQDRGTDTQYF.

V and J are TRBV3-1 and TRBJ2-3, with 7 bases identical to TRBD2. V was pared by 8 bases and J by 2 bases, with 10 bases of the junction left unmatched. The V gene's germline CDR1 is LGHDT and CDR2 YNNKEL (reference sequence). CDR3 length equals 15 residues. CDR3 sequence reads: CASRREGAFTDTQYF. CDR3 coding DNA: TGTGCCAGCCGGAGGGAGGGTGCTTTCACAGATACGCAGTATTTT.

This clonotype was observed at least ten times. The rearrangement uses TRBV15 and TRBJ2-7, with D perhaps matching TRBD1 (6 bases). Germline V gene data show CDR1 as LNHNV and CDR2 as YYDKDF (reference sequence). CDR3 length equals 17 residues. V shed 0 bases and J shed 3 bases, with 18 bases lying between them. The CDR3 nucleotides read TGTGCCACCAGCAGAGAGGGGGTGAAACAGGGAAACTACGAGCAGTACTTC. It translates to CATSREGVKQGNYEQYF.

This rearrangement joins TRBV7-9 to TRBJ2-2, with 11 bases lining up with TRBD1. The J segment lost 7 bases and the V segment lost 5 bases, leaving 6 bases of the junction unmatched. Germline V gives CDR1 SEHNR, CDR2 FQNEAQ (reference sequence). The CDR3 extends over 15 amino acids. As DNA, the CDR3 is TGTGCCAGCAGCCCGGACAGGGGGCTTATCGGGGAGCTGTTTTTT. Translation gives CASSPDRGLIGELFF.

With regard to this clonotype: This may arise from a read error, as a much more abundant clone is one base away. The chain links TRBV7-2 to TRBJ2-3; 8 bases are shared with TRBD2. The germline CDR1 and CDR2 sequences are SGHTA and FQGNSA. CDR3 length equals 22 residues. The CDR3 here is CAGSFPGGPFNLKLGHTDTQYF. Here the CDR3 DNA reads TGTGCCGGCAGCTTCCCGGGAGGGCCTTTCAACCTGAAATTGGGGCACACAGATACGCAGTATTTT.

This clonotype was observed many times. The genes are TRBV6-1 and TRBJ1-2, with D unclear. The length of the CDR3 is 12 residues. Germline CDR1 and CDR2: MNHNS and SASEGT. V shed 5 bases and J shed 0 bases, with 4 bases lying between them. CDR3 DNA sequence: TGTGCCAGCAGTTTAGCTAACTATGGCTACACCTTC. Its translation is CASSLANYGYTF.

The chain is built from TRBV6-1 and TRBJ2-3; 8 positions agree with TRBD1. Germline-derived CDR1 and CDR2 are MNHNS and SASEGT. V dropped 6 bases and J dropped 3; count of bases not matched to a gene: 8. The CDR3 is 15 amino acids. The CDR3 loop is CASRPTGGRTDTQYF. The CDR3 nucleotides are TGTGCCAGCAGGCCTACAGGGGGGCGGACAGATACGCAGTATTTT.

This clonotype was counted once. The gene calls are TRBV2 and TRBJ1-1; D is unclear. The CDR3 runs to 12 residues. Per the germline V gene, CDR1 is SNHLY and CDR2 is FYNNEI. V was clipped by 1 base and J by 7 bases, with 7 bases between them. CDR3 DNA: TGTGCCAGCAGTGAAGGGATTAATGAAGCTTTCTTT. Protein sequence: CASSEGINEAFF.

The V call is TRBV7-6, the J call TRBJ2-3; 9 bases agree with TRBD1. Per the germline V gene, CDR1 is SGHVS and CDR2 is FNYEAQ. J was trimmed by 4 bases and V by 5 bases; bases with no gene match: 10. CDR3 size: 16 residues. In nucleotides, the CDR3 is TGTGCCAGCAGCACCGGGACAGGGCTCTGGGCAGATACGCAGTATTTT. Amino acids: CASSTGTGLWADTQYF.